The clone carrying this T cell receptor (beta chain) was seen a handful of times. Its antigen is still unknown. The data were taken from a study of early T cells in non-severe SARS-CoV-2 infection. Study-level results: VDJdb matching favored anti-spike CD8 responses, missing private and CD4 specificities.

TCRdb itself ran the 5' RACE reads through MiXCR, one entry per CDR3 protein. In the table there are some 52,000 distinct CDR3 sequences, 7% to 9% of which are singletons. With V trimmed by 1 base and J by 10 bases, 7 bases remained unmatched. Germline values: CDR1 SGHTS, CDR2 YDEGEE. This CDR3 is 14 amino acids long. The sample taken for sequencing was whole blood. The rearrangement uses TRBV5-8 and TRBJ2-1, with 8 bases that match TRBD2. This TCR derives from an adult who was a healthcare worker with PCR-confirmed SARS-CoV-2 infection or an uninfected control (not recorded which). The chain's CDR3 is CASSLISGVGEQFF. The CDR3 nucleotides are TGTGCCAGCAGCTTGATTAGCGGGGTCGGCGAGCAGTTCTTC. The whole variable domain, filled in from reference TRBV5-8 and TRBJ2-1, reads EAGVTQSPTHLIKTRGQQATLRCSPISGHTSVYWYQQALGLGLQFLLWYDEGEERNRGNFPPRFSGRQFPNYSSELNVNALELEDSALYLCASSLISGVGEQFFGPGTRLTVL.